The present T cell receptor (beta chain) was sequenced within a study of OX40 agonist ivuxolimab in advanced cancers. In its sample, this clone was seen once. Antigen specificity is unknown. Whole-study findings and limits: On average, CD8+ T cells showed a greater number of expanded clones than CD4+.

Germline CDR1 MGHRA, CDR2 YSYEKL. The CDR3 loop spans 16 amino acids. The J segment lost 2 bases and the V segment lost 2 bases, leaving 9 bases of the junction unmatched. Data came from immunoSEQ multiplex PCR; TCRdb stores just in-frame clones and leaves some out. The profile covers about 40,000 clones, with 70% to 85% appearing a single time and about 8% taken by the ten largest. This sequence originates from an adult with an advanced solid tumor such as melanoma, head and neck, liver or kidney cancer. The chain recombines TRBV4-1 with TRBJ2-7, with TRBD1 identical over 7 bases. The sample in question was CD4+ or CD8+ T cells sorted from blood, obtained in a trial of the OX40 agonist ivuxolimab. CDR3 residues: CASSQPSGQNPYEQYF. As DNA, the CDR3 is TGCGCCAGCAGCCAACCATCGGGACAGAATCCCTACGAGCAGTACTTC.